These 2 T cell receptor beta chains were sequenced from one sample in a study of blood T cell repertoires in COVID-19. The table came from immunoSEQ multiplex PCR; TCRdb's copy has only in-frame clones and leaves some out. The table has some 74,000 clones, 90% to 95% seen once. The sequencing input was peripheral blood. These receptors all come from a man between 50 and 59 years old with COVID-19, enrolled during active disease.

V usage is TRBV7-9 and J usage is TRBJ2-3; 15 positions match TRBD2. Germline V gene lookup returns CDR1 SEHNR and CDR2 FQNEAQ (reference sequence). This CDR3 contains 18 residues. V gave up 0 bases and J gave up 3 bases; unmatched junction bases: 4. The CDR3 loop is CASSLASGLAGGTDTQYF. The CDR3 nucleotides read TGTGCCAGCAGCTTAGCTTCGGGACTAGCGGGAGGAACAGATACGCAGTATTTT. The full variable domain, its missing parts supplied by reference TRBV7-9 and TRBJ2-3, is DTGVSQNPRHKITKRGQNVTFRCDPISEHNRLYWYRQTLGQGPEFLTYFQNEAQLEKSRLLSDRFSAERPKGSFSTLEIQRTEQGDSAMYLCASSLASGLAGGTDTQYFGPGTRLTVL.

J is TRBJ2-1 and V is TRBV7-8; 10 bases agree with TRBD2. The CDR3 length is 15 residues. The germline CDR1 and CDR2 sequences are SGHVS and FQNEAQ. Trimming took 4 bases from V and 3 from J; bases not matched to a gene: 3. The CDR3 here is CASSSGTSVYNEQFF. The DNA for the CDR3 is TGTGCCAGCAGCTCCGGGACTAGCGTCTACAATGAGCAGTTCTTC.